The source of this T cell receptor (beta chain) is a study of blood T cell repertoires in COVID-19. Study as a whole: Acute and convalescent COVID-19 specimens originated in the United States, Italy and Spain.

As processed by the authors: How many nucleated cells were present was estimated from reference gene primer amplification. Profiling relied on immunoSEQ multiplex PCR, and the TCRdb table lists in-frame clones only, not all of them. V, J and clone size reflect that table, while D and trimming were determined from the DNA. The sample records about 230,000 clones, approximately 80% being singletons. This clone was picked up one time. V was cut by 4 bases and J by 2 bases, with 13 bases left in between. CDR1 and CDR2 (germline): LGHDT, YNNKEL (reference sequence). CDR3 size: 15 residues. The clonotype comes from a man aged 35 to 55 with acute or convalescent COVID-19. Sequenced sample: peripheral blood. The chain has TRBV3-1 (or the pseudogene TRBV3-2) and TRBJ2-3; possible D gene TRBD2, 5 bases. For the CDR3, the DNA is TGTGCCAGCAGCCCGTCGGGGAGAGACACAGATACGCAGTATTTT. This encodes CASSPSGRDTDTQYF.